One T cell receptor beta chain is described in this entry. What this receptor recognizes is not known. Base-call qualities are not available, and no considerably larger clone is one nucleotide away. Taken from the germline V gene, the CDR1 and CDR2 loops are SNHLY and FYNNEI. The CDR3, cysteine through phenylalanine, is 13 amino acids long. The retained sequence is limited to the CDR3, 39 bases, with the frame set at the first base. V has 6 bases trimmed and J has 5 bases trimmed; junction bases matching no gene number 4. The CDR3 regions of human TCRbeta chains were analyzed by immunosequencing. The original pipeline was this. Repertoire TCRs were matched against a reference library of SARS-CoV-2-specific TCRs generated with the MIRA antigen-specificity platform. Breadth was defined as the fraction of unique TCRs that were SARS-CoV-2-associated. Depth was defined as the fraction of total T cells that were SARS-CoV-2-associated. Using the MIRA data, each spike-specific TCR was assigned both to the spike region to which the TCR was reactive and to a CD4 or CD8 class. Log10-transformed breadth and depth values were compared by one-way ANOVA with Sidak's multiple comparisons tests. TCRdb mirrors the immuneACCESS table, restricted to in-frame sequences. Some clones are absent from its copies; in checked studies, under half trace to an unresolved V gene, and the reason for the others is unknown. That table supplies the V and J calls and clone size; D and trimming were determined from the DNA. For this sample there are 150,000 to 200,000 clones; just under 90% appear just once. Together, the top ten hold roughly 6% of the sample.

This sample was taken from a study of T cell responses to AZD1222 COVID-19 vaccine (dated by TCRdb to the early 2020s). About the full investigation: Because spike-specific TCR depth and breadth did not differ between the two schedules, AZD1222 recipients who got a second dose at roughly 4 weeks were pooled with those who got a second dose at roughly 12 weeks. TCR sequencing was performed for 230 to 250 trial participants, of whom 207 were given two doses of AZD1222 and approximately 26 were given two doses of MenACWY control vaccine. Trial participants were enrolled into age subgroups of 18-55, 56-69 and 70-plus years, which contained 148, 28 and 57 TCR-sequenced participants, respectively. Broad study findings and their caveats: Vaccine-associated CD4 TCRs spanned the whole spike protein, with dominant responses in regions 160-218 and 743-854. Nearly half of unique spike-specific TCRs reportedly recognized epitopes outside regions mutated in the B.1.351 and B.1.1.7 variants. Participants were mostly white British and included more females than males, and it was suggested by the authors that clonal diversity may have been underestimated. Because no day 14 peak-response samples were available, the repertoires could be characterized only after the peak T cell response. Conclusions about previously exposed vaccinees were limited because only 6 or 7 AZD1222 recipients were SARS-CoV-2 seropositive at baseline. The 56-69-year group was small, and its depth increase did not reach significance, likely because of low power. Spike-specific TCR breadth and depth rose significantly after two AZD1222 doses compared with day 0 and with MenACWY recipients.

Interpreted using the paper, the time point label stands for: baseline before first vaccination. Vaccinee samples came from UK trials COV001 and COV002, including a single-blind randomized controlled phase 2/3 trial of AZD1222 (ChAdOx1 nCoV-19) in healthy adults. Trial participant PBMC samples were collected at day 0 and day 28 after the second dose for TCRbeta chain sequencing. Recombination connected TRBV2 to TRBJ1-2, and TRBD1 aligns with 9 junction nucleotides. This material consisted of peripheral blood, taken on day 0 of AZD1222 vaccination. The sequence came from an adult in good health. This receptor has the CDR3 CASRAGTGYGYTF. In nucleotide form, the sequence is TGTGCCAGCAGAGCCGGGACAGGGTATGGCTACACCTTC.